Described below is a single TCR beta chain sequence and its context. The antigen is not known. The V segment lost 9 bases and the J segment 5 bases; nucleotides outside the gene matches: 8. CDR1 is LGHNT, CDR2 FRNRAP, per germline. The CDR3 length is 13 residues. By way of CD45RO/CCR7/CD25/CD127/CD95/CD27, the CD4+ regulatory, stem cell-like memory, central memory and naive cells were sorted. This specimen belongs to a study of beta chain features in type 1 diabetes. Overall study: The study found patients and healthy donors alike in age, gender and cell yields. General observations from the study: The naive, central memory and Treg TCRB repertoires looked more alike in patients than they did in healthy donors.

Expressed TCRB transcripts were sequenced because the isolated RNA had all been reverse transcribed beforehand. Method: immunoSEQ multiplex PCR; TCRdb's copy keeps in-frame clones and lacks some. The sample comprises hundreds of thousands of clones, approximately 31% of which are singletons, and around 0.065% rests with the top ten. Material for sequencing was naive CD4+ T cells from blood. The sequence derives from a man younger than 35 in good health. J is TRBJ2-5 and V is TRBV12-5, with 8 bases aligning to TRBD2. DNA of the CDR3: TGTGCTAGCTCCCTAACGGGAGGGGAGACCCAGTACTTC. This translates into CASSLTGGETQYF.